Presented here are 6 T cell receptor beta chains from one specimen sequenced in a study of blood T cell repertoires in COVID-19. The method was immunoSEQ multiplex PCR; TCRdb's version includes in-frame clones alone and lacks a portion of them. This sample carries hundreds of thousands of clones, 85% of them seen once, and the ten largest clones take approximately 9.6%. The sequenced sample was PBMCs or T cells enriched from blood (not recorded which). These receptors all stem from a woman aged 45 to 65 with acute COVID-19.

V usage is TRBV5-5 and J usage is TRBJ2-5, with 9 bases that match TRBD1. The CDR3 runs to 18 residues. Germline V gene lookup returns CDR1 SGHKS and CDR2 YYEKEE (reference sequence). V trimming: 0 bases; J trimming: 4 bases; junction bases outside the gene matches: 13. The CDR3 loop reads CASSLGIPGQGMGETQYF. The CDR3 DNA sequence: TGTGCCAGCAGCTTGGGTATTCCGGGACAGGGTATGGGAGAGACCCAGTACTTC.

The CDR3 protein is CASSQLDTQSSIGSPLHF. The CDR3 nucleotides are TGTGCCAGCAGCCAACTGGACACGCAAAGCTCGATTGGATCACCCCTCCACTTT. The rearrangement uses TRBV3-1 (or the pseudogene TRBV3-2) and TRBJ1-6, with D possibly matching TRBD1 (5 bases). Trimming left V 2 bases short and J 10 bases short, with 24 bases between. CDR3 length: 18 amino acids. In germline, CDR1 is LGHDT, CDR2 YNNKEL (reference sequence).

V gene TRBV30 combines with J gene TRBJ2-5; no clear D. Trimming took 4 bases from V and 5 from J, leaving 14 bases between them. The CDR3 consists of 13 residues. Germline V gene data show CDR1 as GTSNPN and CDR2 as SVGIG (reference sequence). The CDR3 coding sequence is TGTGCCTGGACCAGACGAACGAGGGAGACCCAGTACTTC. Translation: CAWTRRTRETQYF. Full variable domain (remainder filled in from reference TRBV30 and TRBJ2-5): SQTIHQWPATLVQPVGSPLSLECTVEGTSNPNLYWYRQAAGRGLQLLFYSVGIGQISSEVPQNLSASRPQDRQFILSSKKLLLSDSGFYLCAWTRRTRETQYFGPGTRLLVL.

J is TRBJ1-5 and V is TRBV6-5, with D maybe TRBD1 (5 bases). With 5 bases removed from V and 6 bases from J, the gap between germline ends came to 11 bases. CDR1 MNHEY and CDR2 SVGAGI come from the germline V gene. The CDR3 length is 13 residues. CDR3 in DNA: TGTGCCAGCAGTATAGGGGTTACTCAGCCCCAGCATTTT. This gives the protein CASSIGVTQPQHF.

This chain links TRBV5-4 with TRBJ2-1, with TRBD2 matching 13 bases. The germline gives CDR1 SGHNT, CDR2 YYREEE (reference sequence). There are 18 residues in the CDR3. The ends lost 3 bases at V and 0 bases at J; junction bases unmatched: 6. CDR3 residues: CASSSGTSGTSSYNEQFF. The CDR3 DNA follows: TGTGCCAGCAGCTCCGGGACTAGCGGGACCAGCTCCTACAATGAGCAGTTCTTC.

V usage is TRBV5-5 and J usage is TRBJ1-5; a possible D gene is TRBD1 (5 bases). Germline assignment: CDR1 SGHKS and CDR2 YYEKEE (reference sequence). This CDR3 has 15 amino acids. The V and J ends lost 0 bases and 9 bases respectively, with 16 bases between them. The CDR3 bases are TGTGCCAGCAGCTTGGAGTTACAGGTACCTCGGCCCCAGCATTTT. This sequence encodes CASSLELQVPRPQHF.